A single sample is the source of the 5 T cell receptor beta chains below, sequenced in a study of cytomegalovirus exposure and HLA in healthy donors. The assay was immunoSEQ multiplex PCR, and TCRdb's table has in-frame clones only and misses some. Of about 400,000 clones in the sample, about nine tenths were seen once. Specimen: PBMCs. These receptors all come from a woman aged 18-29 years in good health and CMV-seronegative.

V is TRBV27 and J is TRBJ1-2; D gene ambiguous. The CDR3 runs to 15 residues. The V and J ends lost 5 bases and 4 bases respectively, with 17 bases between them. Germline V CDR1 and CDR2: MNHEY, SMNVEV (reference sequence). The CDR3 loop reads CASSGLRTEAYGYTF. The DNA for the CDR3 is TGTGCCAGCAGTGGCCTTCGGACGGAGGCCTATGGCTACACCTTC.

J is TRBJ2-5 and V is TRBV5-4; 10 bases fit TRBD2. CDR3 length equals 16 residues. V shed 0 bases and J 6 bases; nucleotides not matched to a gene: 8. Per the germline V gene, CDR1 is SGHNT and CDR2 is YYREEE (reference sequence). CDR3 nucleotides: TGTGCCAGCAGCTTGGCCACGGCTAGCGGGGGAAAGACCCAGTACTTC. It encodes CASSLATASGGKTQYF.

The CDR3 region is CASSQGTAYEQYF. As DNA, the CDR3 is TGTGCCAGCAGCCAGGGGACAGCCTACGAGCAGTACTTC. The chain carries TRBV11-3 and TRBJ2-7; 7 bases line up with TRBD1. The CDR3 consists of 13 residues. J gave up 2 bases and V 5 bases, and 3 bases lay outside the gene matches. Germline assignment: CDR1 SGHNT and CDR2 YENEEA.

This chain links TRBV5-4 with TRBJ1-4; D uncertain. V lost 4 bases and J 5 bases, leaving 12 bases between the germline ends. CDR1 is SGHNT and CDR2 is YYREEE in the germline V gene (reference sequence). This CDR3 contains 14 residues. CDR3 sequence reads: CASSLGAQNEKLFF. CDR3 in DNA: TGTGCCAGCAGCCTGGGTGCACAGAATGAAAAACTGTTTTTT.

The CDR3 region is CASSLIALGQYNEQFF. The CDR3 region has the DNA TGTGCCAGCAGCTTAATAGCCCTCGGACAGTACAATGAGCAGTTCTTC. The J gene is TRBJ2-1, the V gene TRBV11-2; possibly TRBD1 for D (6 bases). The CDR3 is 16 residues long. Germline CDR1 is SGHAT and CDR2 is FQNNGV. Trimming cost V 2 bases and J 4 bases, with 15 bases left between them.